Listed here are 31 T cell receptor beta chains from one sample, sequenced in a study of T cell responses to AZD1222 COVID-19 vaccine. Libraries were prepared by immunoSEQ multiplex PCR; TCRdb keeps only in-frame clonotypes and omits some of them. The sample lists some 140,000 clones, approximately 90% seen once, with 1.5% to 2% in the top ten. The specimen comprised peripheral blood, sampled on day 0 of AZD1222 vaccination. The receptor set was obtained from an adult in good health.

The chain couples TRBV5-1 to TRBJ1-2, with a tentative D call TRBD1 (6 bases). The V end was cut by 4 bases, the J end by 2 bases, with 12 bases between. This CDR3 contains 14 residues. Germline values: CDR1 SGHRS, CDR2 YFSETQ. CDR3: CASSTRTDNYGYTF. CDR3 bases: TGCGCCAGCAGCACCCGGACAGACAACTATGGCTACACCTTC.

The chain carries TRBV6-5 and TRBJ2-7; 10 nucleotides align to TRBD1. V shed 6 bases, J shed 2 bases, and the junction held 4 bases outside the gene matches. Looked up from germline, CDR1 is MNHEY and CDR2 is SVGAGI. The CDR3 is 14 residues long. CDR3 nucleotides: TGTGCCAGCAGCCGGACAGGGGGGGCCTACGAGCAGTACTTC. Residues: CASSRTGGAYEQYF.

The V gene is TRBV28, the J gene TRBJ1-4; 8 nucleotides line up with TRBD1. V was pared by 8 bases and J by 4 bases, with 9 bases of the junction left unmatched. The CDR3 extends over 15 amino acids. CDR1 and CDR2 from the germline V gene are MDHEN and SYDVKM. Here the CDR3 reads CASGSPGQVNEKLFF. CDR3 sequence (DNA): TGTGCCAGCGGGTCCCCGGGACAGGTTAATGAAAAACTGTTTTTT. Together with reference TRBV28 and TRBJ1-4, the CDR3 gives the full variable domain: DVKVTQSSRYLVKRTGEKVFLECVQDMDHENMFWYRQDPGLGLRLIYFSYDVKMKEKGDIPEGYSVSREKKERFSLILESASTNQTSMYLCASGSPGQVNEKLFFGSGTQLSVL.

The chain couples TRBV19 to TRBJ1-2; 10 bases are shared with TRBD1. The CDR3 is 14 amino acids. Germline CDR1 is LNHDA and CDR2 is SQIVND (reference sequence). With V trimmed by 7 bases and J by 4 bases, 6 bases remained unmatched. The CDR3 here is CASTDRGRIYGYTF. The CDR3 DNA reads TGTGCCAGTACCGACAGGGGGCGGATCTATGGCTACACCTTC.

The chain is built from TRBV13 and TRBJ2-1; a possible D gene is TRBD2 (6 bases). V lost 3 bases to trimming and J lost 8 bases, with 17 bases between them. Germline CDR1 reads PRHDT; CDR2 reads FYEKMQ (reference sequence). The CDR3 is made up of 15 amino acids. CDR3 nucleotide sequence: TGTGCCAGCAGCTTTGTTAGCGGTCCCGCGGATGAGCAGTTCTTC. Protein: CASSFVSGPADEQFF.

This clone was observed a handful of times. This chain uses TRBV4-2 with TRBJ2-7; 7 bases align to TRBD1. The germline V gene encodes CDR1 LGHNA and CDR2 YNFKEQ. This CDR3 is built from 15 residues. V shed 0 bases and J 0 bases; nucleotides not matched to a gene: 2. CDR3 amino acids: CASSQEGDSSYEQYF. Written as DNA, the CDR3 is TGTGCCAGCAGCCAAGAGGGGGACAGCTCCTACGAGCAGTACTTC.

This clone was counted a single time. The chain has TRBV7-2 and TRBJ1-5, with 7 bases aligning to TRBD1. The CDR3 has 15 residues. V dropped 5 bases and J dropped 5; count of bases not matched to a gene: 9. Germline V gene sequence: CDR1 SGHTA, CDR2 FQGNSA. CDR3 DNA sequence: TGTGCCAGCAGCCCGAACAGGGGATCGCATCAGCCCCAGCATTTT. This sequence encodes CASSPNRGSHQPQHF. The variable domain in full, completed from reference TRBV7-2 and TRBJ1-5, reads GAGVSQSPSNKVTEKGKDVELRCDPISGHTALYWYRQSLGQGLEFLIYFQGNSAPDKSGLPSDRFSAERTGGSVSTLTIQRTQQEDSAVYLCASSPNRGSHQPQHFGDGTRLSIL.

V gene TRBV6-6 combines with J gene TRBJ2-1; D uncertain. Trimming took 7 bases from V and 5 from J, leaving 12 bases between them. The CDR3 loop spans 13 amino acids. Looked up from germline, CDR1 is MNHNY and CDR2 is SVGAGI (reference sequence). Here the CDR3 DNA reads TGTGCCAGCATGAGCAACCTAGACAATGAGCAGTTCTTC. Its translation: CASMSNLDNEQFF.

V usage is TRBV19 and J usage is TRBJ1-2, with 7 bases identical to TRBD1. Germline loops: CDR1 LNHDA, CDR2 SQIVND (reference sequence). J was trimmed by 4 bases and V by 5 bases; bases with no gene match: 10. This CDR3 has 15 residues. The CDR3 here is CASSLGVQGSYGYTF. Written as DNA, the CDR3 is TGTGCCAGTAGTTTGGGCGTACAGGGGAGCTATGGCTACACCTTC.

This clone has just one count. The chain employs TRBV3-1 (or the pseudogene TRBV3-2) and TRBJ2-6; D could derive from TRBD1 or TRBD2 (5 bases each). There are 15 residues in the CDR3. V lost 3 bases and J lost 0, with 6 bases in between. CDR1 is LGHDT and CDR2 is YNNKEL in the germline V gene (reference sequence). In nucleotides, the CDR3 is TGTGCCAGCAGCCACGGGGCCTCTGGGGCCAACGTCCTGACTTTC. The encoded protein is CASSHGASGANVLTF.

The CDR3, as DNA: TGTGCCACCCAGGGCTCAGGGAGCAATCAGCCCCAGCATTTT. Translating it yields CATQGSGSNQPQHF. The chain uses TRBV15 and TRBJ1-5, with TRBD1 as a possible D gene (5 bases). Germline CDR1 and CDR2: LNHNV and YYDKDF (reference sequence). CDR3 length: 14 amino acids. The V end was cut by 8 bases, the J end by 1 base, with 12 bases between. Full variable domain (remainder filled in from reference TRBV15 and TRBJ1-5): DAMVIQNPRYQVTQFGKPVTLSCSQTLNHNVMYWYQQKSSQAPKLLFHYYDKDFNNEADTPDNFQSRRPNTSFCFLDIRSPGLGDTAMYLCATQGSGSNQPQHFGDGTRLSIL.

The CDR3 spells CASSTDRSSGNTIYF. The CDR3 DNA is TGCGCCAGCAGCACCGACAGGTCCTCTGGAAACACCATATATTTT. The chain is built from TRBV5-1 and TRBJ1-3; a weak D match, TRBD1 (6 bases). Trimming took 4 bases from V and 0 from J, leaving 11 bases between them. This CDR3 is built from 15 residues. Germline V gives CDR1 SGHRS, CDR2 YFSETQ.

This clone has a single count. The chain joins TRBV15 to TRBJ1-1; D gene ambiguous. Germline assignment: CDR1 LNHNV and CDR2 YYDKDF (reference sequence). The CDR3 length is 16 residues. The V end lost 1 base, the J end lost 0 bases, and 12 bases lay between the germline ends. CDR3 in amino acids: CATSRGGLGLNTEAFF. The CDR3 DNA reads TGTGCCACCAGCAGAGGAGGTTTGGGGTTGAACACTGAAGCTTTCTTT.

The chain joins TRBV5-4 to TRBJ1-1; 7 bases line up with TRBD1. The germline gives CDR1 SGHNT, CDR2 YYREEE (reference sequence). With 4 bases clipped from V and 4 bases from J, the junction kept 10 bases outside the gene matches. This CDR3 has 15 amino acids. The CDR3 DNA follows: TGTGCCAGCAGCGGATTCGGACAGGTCGGCACTGAAGCTTTCTTT. Translation: CASSGFGQVGTEAFF. Full variable domain (remainder filled in from reference TRBV5-4 and TRBJ1-1): ETGVTQSPTHLIKTRGQQVTLRCSSQSGHNTVSWYQQALGQGPQFIFQYYREEENGRGNFPPRFSGLQFPNYSSELNVNALELDDSALYLCASSGFGQVGTEAFFGQGTRLTVV.

This chain uses TRBV19 with TRBJ1-2; no clear D gene. This CDR3 is 11 amino acids long. Germline CDR1 and CDR2: LNHDA and SQIVND (reference sequence). The V end was cut by 5 bases, the J end by 2 bases, with 3 bases between. The CDR3 coding sequence is TGTGCCAGTAGTCGGAACTATGGCTACACCTTC. Protein product: CASSRNYGYTF.

V and J are TRBV6-2 or TRBV6-3 and TRBJ2-1, with 9 bases that match TRBD1. With 6 bases clipped from V and 7 bases from J, the junction kept 10 bases outside the gene matches. The CDR3 spans 15 residues. Germline-derived CDR1 and CDR2 are MNHEY and SVGEGT. DNA for the CDR3: TGTGCCAGCAGCAACAGGGGGCGCCAGGGAAATGAGCAGTTCTTC. As protein: CASSNRGRQGNEQFF.

The J gene is TRBJ1-1, the V gene TRBV27; no firm D call. The CDR3 consists of 13 residues. Germline CDR1 reads MNHEY; CDR2 reads SMNVEV (reference sequence). V lost 3 bases and J 5 bases, leaving 10 bases between the germline ends. The CDR3: CASSFSVWTEAFF. As DNA, the CDR3 is TGTGCCAGCAGTTTTTCAGTCTGGACTGAAGCTTTCTTT.

The V call is TRBV9, the J call TRBJ1-4; D gene ambiguous. CDR1 SGDLS and CDR2 YYNGEE come from the germline V gene. The CDR3 is made up of 16 amino acids. The V and J ends lost 0 bases and 0 bases respectively, with 9 bases between them. The DNA for the CDR3 is TGTGCCAGCAGCGTAGAACCGATTTCAACTAATGAAAAACTGTTTTTT. It encodes CASSVEPISTNEKLFF.

The gene calls are TRBV18 and TRBJ2-5; D is undetermined. The germline V gene encodes CDR1 KGHSH and CDR2 LQKENI. V dropped 5 bases and J dropped 2 bases, with 6 bases sitting between them. The CDR3 runs 12 residues. In DNA, the CDR3 is TGTGCCAGCTCATCCGCACAAGAGACCCAGTACTTC. This encodes CASSSAQETQYF.

The V and J genes are TRBV7-2 and TRBJ2-5; 8 bases line up with TRBD2. V was pared by 1 base and J by 4 bases, with 11 bases of the junction left unmatched. The CDR3 runs to 17 residues. CDR1 SGHTA and CDR2 FQGNSA come from the germline V gene. The CDR3: CASSLEVHGGARETQYF. DNA of the CDR3: TGTGCCAGCAGCTTAGAGGTACACGGGGGGGCCCGAGAGACCCAGTACTTC.

This clone was counted once. The rearrangement uses TRBV18 and TRBJ2-7; D may match TRBD1 or TRBD2 (6 bases each). Trimming took 3 bases from V and 0 from J, leaving 15 bases between them. Germline V gene data show CDR1 as KGHSH and CDR2 as LQKENI. The CDR3 contains 16 residues. The CDR3 protein is CASSPLGGRSSYEQYF. CDR3 DNA: TGTGCCAGCTCACCTCTAGGGGGGCGGAGCTCCTACGAGCAGTACTTC.

The chain employs TRBV2 and TRBJ2-3, with 7 bases lining up with TRBD2. V shed 7 bases and J 4 bases; nucleotides not matched to a gene: 5. Germline CDR1 SNHLY, CDR2 FYNNEI. CDR3 length equals 13 residues. The CDR3 is CASTGLVPDTQYF. The CDR3 DNA reads as TGTGCCAGCACCGGACTAGTCCCAGATACGCAGTATTTT.

Only one count was recorded for this clone. J is TRBJ2-7 and V is TRBV5-4; 10 bases fit TRBD2. Germline assignment: CDR1 SGHNT and CDR2 YYREEE (reference sequence). CDR3 size: 18 residues. Trimming removed 0 bases from V and 2 bases from J; junction bases left unmatched: 11. This CDR3 reads CASSLGRRGLARAYEQYF. CDR3 in DNA: TGTGCCAGCAGCTTGGGTAGGCGGGGACTAGCGAGAGCCTACGAGCAGTACTTC.

The chain carries TRBV5-1 and TRBJ1-1, with D unresolved. Germline V CDR1 and CDR2: SGHRS, YFSETQ. This CDR3 region has 15 residues. V was cut by 0 bases and J by 0 bases, with 9 bases left in between. The CDR3 here is CASSLASLMNTEAFF. The CDR3 DNA reads as TGCGCCAGCAGCTTGGCTTCTCTCATGAACACTGAAGCTTTCTTT.

The chain uses TRBV12-5 and TRBJ2-2; D remains unclear. Germline CDR1 is LGHNT and CDR2 is FRNRAP. CDR3 length: 15 amino acids. Deletions cut 6 bases from V and 0 bases from J, with 11 bases between. The CDR3 region is CASGPDRANTGELFF. The DNA for the CDR3 is TGTGCTAGTGGCCCGGACCGTGCGAACACCGGGGAGCTGTTTTTT.

The sample holds one count of this clone. The rearrangement joins TRBV2 to TRBJ1-2, with D uncertain. This CDR3 comprises 12 residues. CDR1 and CDR2 from the germline V gene are SNHLY and FYNNEI. Trimming pared 7 bases from V and 6 bases from J, leaving 12 bases between. The CDR3 protein is CASTLAPHGYTF. The CDR3 DNA reads as TGTGCCAGCACTTTAGCTCCCCATGGCTACACCTTC.

The V and J genes are TRBV27 and TRBJ1-1, with a possible D match to TRBD1 (5 bases). Trimming cost V 11 bases and J 1 base, with 17 bases left between them. This CDR3 comprises 14 residues. CDR1 MNHEY and CDR2 SMNVEV come from the germline V gene (reference sequence). In DNA form, the CDR3 reads TGTGCCTCCTCCGGACATCGGAAGAACACTGAAGCTTTCTTT. Residues: CASSGHRKNTEAFF.

The J gene is TRBJ1-1, the V gene TRBV7-2; D is uncertain. The CDR3 contains 15 residues. Trimming cost V 2 bases and J 1 base, with 11 bases left between them. Germline CDR1 and CDR2: SGHTA and FQGNSA. CDR3 nucleotides: TGTGCCAGCAGCTTATTCTCCCTGGGGAACACTGAAGCTTTCTTT. Its translation: CASSLFSLGNTEAFF.

The V and J genes are TRBV6-2 or TRBV6-3 and TRBJ2-7; maybe TRBD1 (6 bases). Germline V gene lookup returns CDR1 MNHEY and CDR2 SVGEGT. The V gene lost 5 bases and the J gene lost 3 bases, with 8 bases spanning the gap. CDR3 size: 12 residues. The CDR3 protein is CASSGQIYEQYF. The CDR3 DNA is TGTGCCAGCAGTGGACAGATCTACGAGCAGTACTTC.

The rearrangement uses TRBV4-2 and TRBJ2-5; a possible D gene is TRBD2 (6 bases). The CDR3 spans 14 residues. V lost 0 bases to trimming and J lost 4 bases, with 9 bases between them. Germline-derived CDR1 and CDR2 are LGHNA and YNFKEQ. CDR3 sequence (DNA): TGTGCCAGCAGCCAAGAGGAGGGTTCAGAGACCCAGTACTTC. It codes for CASSQEEGSETQYF.

The chain employs TRBV27 and TRBJ2-2; D is possibly TRBD1 (6 bases). CDR1 and CDR2 from the germline V gene are MNHEY and SMNVEV (reference sequence). Trimming left V 7 bases short and J 6 bases short, with 21 bases between. The CDR3 consists of 16 residues. The CDR3 DNA follows: TGTGCCAGCATGGCGTCAACTTCCGAGGGGGCCGGGGAGCTGTTTTTT. It specifies CASMASTSEGAGELFF.